The text below deals with one TCR beta chain. Profiling relied on immunoSEQ multiplex PCR, and the TCRdb table lists in-frame clones only, not all of them. The table has more than 65,000 clones, 87% seen once. This sample was taken from a study of blood T cell repertoires in COVID-19. Study background: Sites in the United States, Italy and Spain provided acute and convalescent COVID-19 samples.

This CDR3 region has 14 residues. Germline assignment: CDR1 SGHRS and CDR2 YFSETQ. Trimming removed 4 bases from V and 0 bases from J, with 9 bases in between. Input material: peripheral blood. The rearrangement links TRBV5-1 to TRBJ2-3; tentative D call: TRBD2 (5 bases). This TCR derives from a man in his sixties with acute or convalescent COVID-19. CDR3 DNA: TGCGCCAGCAGCCGAGGGCTGAGCACAGATACGCAGTATTTT. Protein sequence: CASSRGLSTDTQYF.